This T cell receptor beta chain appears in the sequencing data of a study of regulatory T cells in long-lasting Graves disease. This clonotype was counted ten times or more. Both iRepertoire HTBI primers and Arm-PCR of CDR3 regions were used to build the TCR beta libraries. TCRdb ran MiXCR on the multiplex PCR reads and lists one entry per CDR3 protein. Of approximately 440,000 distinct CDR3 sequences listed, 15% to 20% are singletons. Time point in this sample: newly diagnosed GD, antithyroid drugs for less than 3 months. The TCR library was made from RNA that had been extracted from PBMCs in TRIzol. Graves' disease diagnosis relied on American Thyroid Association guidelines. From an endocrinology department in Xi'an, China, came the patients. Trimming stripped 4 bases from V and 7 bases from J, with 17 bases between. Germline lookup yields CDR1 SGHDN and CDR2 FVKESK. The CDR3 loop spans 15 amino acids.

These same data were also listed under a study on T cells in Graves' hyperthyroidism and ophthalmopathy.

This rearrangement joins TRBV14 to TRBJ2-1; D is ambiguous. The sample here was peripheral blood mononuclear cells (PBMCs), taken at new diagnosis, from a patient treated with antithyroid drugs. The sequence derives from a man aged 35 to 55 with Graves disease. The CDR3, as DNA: TGTGCCAGCAGCCTCCTGGCCGCCCTAGGGAATGAGCAGTTCTTC. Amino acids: CASSLLAALGNEQFF.